The T cell receptor (beta chain) under discussion was sequenced for a study of T cell changes during pregnancy in multiple sclerosis. Sequencing was performed with immunoSEQ multiplex PCR; in TCRdb, only in-frame clones are kept and a portion is missing. This sample has fewer than 75,000 clones, with around 90% found just once. This CDR3 region has 15 residues. CDR1 is SGDLS and CDR2 is YYNGEE in the germline V gene. V trimming: 3 bases; J trimming: 10 bases; junction bases outside the gene matches: 9. A single count supports this clone. The chain is built from TRBV9 and TRBJ2-1, with 11 bases lining up with TRBD2. The material was peripheral blood, obtained in the first trimester of pregnancy. The receptor was derived from a female donor with multiple sclerosis, enrolled in a pregnancy study. The CDR3 DNA reads as TGTGCCAGCAGCGCAACTAGCGGGAGAGTAGAGGAGCAGTTCTTC. Encoded protein: CASSATSGRVEEQFF.